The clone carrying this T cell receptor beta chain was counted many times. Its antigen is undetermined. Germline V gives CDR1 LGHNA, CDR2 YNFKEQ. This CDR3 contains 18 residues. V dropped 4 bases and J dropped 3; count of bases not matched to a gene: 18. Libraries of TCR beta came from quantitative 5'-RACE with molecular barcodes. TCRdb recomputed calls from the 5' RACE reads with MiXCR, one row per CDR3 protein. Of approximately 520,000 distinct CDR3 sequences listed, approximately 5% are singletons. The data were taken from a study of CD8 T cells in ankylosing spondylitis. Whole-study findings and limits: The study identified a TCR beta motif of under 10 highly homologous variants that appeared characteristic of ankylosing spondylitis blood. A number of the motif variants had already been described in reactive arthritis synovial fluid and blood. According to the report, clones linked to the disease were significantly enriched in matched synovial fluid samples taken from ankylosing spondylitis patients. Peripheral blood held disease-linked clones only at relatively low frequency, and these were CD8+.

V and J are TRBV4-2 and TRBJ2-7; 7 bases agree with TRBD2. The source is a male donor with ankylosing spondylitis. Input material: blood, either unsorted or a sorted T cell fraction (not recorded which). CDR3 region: CASSPHGTTHEGVYEQYF. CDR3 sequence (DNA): TGTGCCAGCAGCCCTCATGGGACTACACATGAGGGAGTCTACGAGCAGTACTTC.